This TCR beta chain was documented in a study of Ad26.COV2.S vaccination and SARS-CoV-2 variants. The protocol was immunoSEQ multiplex PCR, while the TCRdb copy is restricted to in-frame clones and leaves out a portion. The sample contains about 450,000 clones, 75% to 90% of which appear only once. Treatment reported: roughly 18 received Ad26.COV2.S at low or high dose, single or two shots; a few received placebo; per-sample allocation not given. Samples analyzed were those drawn on day 63 after the first vaccine or placebo injection. The germline V gene has CDR1 SGDLS and CDR2 YYNGEE. CDR3 length: 15 residues. Trimming stripped 0 bases from V and 7 bases from J, with 16 bases between.

Sequencing was performed on peripheral blood, taken in a trial of Ad26.COV2.S vaccine versus placebo. The clonotype comes from a person aged 18-60 years who received the Ad26.COV2.S COVID-19 vaccine or a placebo. The V and J genes are TRBV9 and TRBJ2-5; a weak D match, TRBD1 (6 bases). CDR3 loop: CASSVEGTNWGTQYF. The CDR3 region has the DNA TGTGCCAGCAGCGTAGAGGGGACAAATTGGGGGACCCAGTACTTC.